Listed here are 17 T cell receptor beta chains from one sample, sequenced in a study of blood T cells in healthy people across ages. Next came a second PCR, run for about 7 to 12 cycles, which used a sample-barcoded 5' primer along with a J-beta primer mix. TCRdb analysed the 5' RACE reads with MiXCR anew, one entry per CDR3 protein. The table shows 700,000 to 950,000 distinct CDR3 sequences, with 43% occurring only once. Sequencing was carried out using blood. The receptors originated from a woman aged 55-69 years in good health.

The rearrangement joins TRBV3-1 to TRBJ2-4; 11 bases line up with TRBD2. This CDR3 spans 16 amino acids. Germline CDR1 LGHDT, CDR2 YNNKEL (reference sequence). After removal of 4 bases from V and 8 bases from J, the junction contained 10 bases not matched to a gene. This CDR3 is CASSPRTSGSFYIQYF. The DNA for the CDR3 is TGTGCCAGCAGCCCAAGAACTAGCGGGAGCTTCTACATTCAGTACTTC.

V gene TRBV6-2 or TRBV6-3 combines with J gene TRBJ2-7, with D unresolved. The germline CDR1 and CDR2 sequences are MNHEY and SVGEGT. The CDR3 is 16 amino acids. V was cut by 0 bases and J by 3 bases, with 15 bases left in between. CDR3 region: CASSYSMVSVGYEQYF. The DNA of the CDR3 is TGTGCCAGCAGTTACTCGATGGTCTCTGTTGGCTACGAGCAGTACTTC.

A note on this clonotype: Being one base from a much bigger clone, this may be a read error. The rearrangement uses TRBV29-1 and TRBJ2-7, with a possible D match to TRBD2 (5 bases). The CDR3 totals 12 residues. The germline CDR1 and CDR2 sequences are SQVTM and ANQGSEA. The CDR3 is CSAEDRLREQYF. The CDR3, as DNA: TGCAGCGCTGAAGATCGACTACGGGAGCAGTACTTC.

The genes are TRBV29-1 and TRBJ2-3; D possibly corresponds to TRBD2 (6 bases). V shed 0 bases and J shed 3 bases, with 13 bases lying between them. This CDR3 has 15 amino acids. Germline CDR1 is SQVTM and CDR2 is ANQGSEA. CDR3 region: CSVEDLGSLTDTQYF. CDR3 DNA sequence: TGCAGCGTTGAAGATCTCGGGAGCCTGACAGATACGCAGTATTTT.

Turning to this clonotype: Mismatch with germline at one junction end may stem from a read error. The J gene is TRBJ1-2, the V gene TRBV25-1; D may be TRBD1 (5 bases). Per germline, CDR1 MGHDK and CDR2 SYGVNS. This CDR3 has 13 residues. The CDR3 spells CVSSRGGDYGYTF. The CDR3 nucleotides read TGTGTCAGCAGCCGGGGCGGCGACTATGGCTACACCTTC.

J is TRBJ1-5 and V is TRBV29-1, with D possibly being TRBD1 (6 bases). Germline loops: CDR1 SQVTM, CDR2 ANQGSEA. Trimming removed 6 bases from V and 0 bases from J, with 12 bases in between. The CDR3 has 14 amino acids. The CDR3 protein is CSVIMDSSNQPQHF. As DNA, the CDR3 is TGCAGCGTGATCATGGACAGTAGCAATCAGCCCCAGCATTTT.

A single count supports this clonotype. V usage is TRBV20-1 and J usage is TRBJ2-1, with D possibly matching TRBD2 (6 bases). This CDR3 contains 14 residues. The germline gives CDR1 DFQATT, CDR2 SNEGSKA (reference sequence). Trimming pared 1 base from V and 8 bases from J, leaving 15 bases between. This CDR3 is CSARAVGGADEQFF. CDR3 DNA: TGCAGTGCTAGAGCTGTCGGAGGGGCGGATGAGCAGTTCTTC.

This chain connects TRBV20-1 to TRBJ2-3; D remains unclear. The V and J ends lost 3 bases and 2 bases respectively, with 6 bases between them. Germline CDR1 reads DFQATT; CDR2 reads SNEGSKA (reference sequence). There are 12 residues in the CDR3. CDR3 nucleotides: TGCAGTGCTAGGGCTTTCACAGATACGCAGTATTTT. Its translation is CSARAFTDTQYF.

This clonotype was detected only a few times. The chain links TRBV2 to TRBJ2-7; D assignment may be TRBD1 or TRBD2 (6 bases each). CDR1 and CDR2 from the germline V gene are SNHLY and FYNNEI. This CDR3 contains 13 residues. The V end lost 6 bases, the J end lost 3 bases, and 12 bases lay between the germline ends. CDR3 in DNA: TGTGCCAGCAGGAGGGGGGAGGACTACGAGCAGTACTTC. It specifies CASRRGEDYEQYF.

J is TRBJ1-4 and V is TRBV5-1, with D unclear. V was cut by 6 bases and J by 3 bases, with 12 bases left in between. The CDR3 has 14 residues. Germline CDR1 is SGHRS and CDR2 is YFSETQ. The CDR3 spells CASNMGRSNEKLFF. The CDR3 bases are TGCGCCAGCAACATGGGAAGATCTAATGAAAAACTGTTTTTT.

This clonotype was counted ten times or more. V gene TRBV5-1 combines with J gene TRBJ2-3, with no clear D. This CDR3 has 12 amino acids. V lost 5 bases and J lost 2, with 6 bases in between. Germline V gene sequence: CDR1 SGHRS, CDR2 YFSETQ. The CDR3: CASSYHTDTQYF. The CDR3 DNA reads TGCGCCAGCAGTTATCACACAGATACGCAGTATTTT.

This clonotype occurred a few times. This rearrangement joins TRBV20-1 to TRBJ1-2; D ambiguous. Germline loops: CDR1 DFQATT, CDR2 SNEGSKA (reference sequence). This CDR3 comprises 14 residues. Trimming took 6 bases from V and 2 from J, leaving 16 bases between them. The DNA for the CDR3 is TGCAGTGCCCGAGGACGCAACTTCAACTATGGCTACACCTTC. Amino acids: CSARGRNFNYGYTF.

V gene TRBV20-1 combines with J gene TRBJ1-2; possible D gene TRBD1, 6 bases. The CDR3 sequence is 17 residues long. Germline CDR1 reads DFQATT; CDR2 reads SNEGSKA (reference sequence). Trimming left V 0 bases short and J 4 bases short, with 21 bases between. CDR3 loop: CSARDLNREARGYGYTF. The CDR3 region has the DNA TGCAGTGCTAGAGATTTAAACAGGGAGGCAAGGGGCTATGGCTACACCTTC.

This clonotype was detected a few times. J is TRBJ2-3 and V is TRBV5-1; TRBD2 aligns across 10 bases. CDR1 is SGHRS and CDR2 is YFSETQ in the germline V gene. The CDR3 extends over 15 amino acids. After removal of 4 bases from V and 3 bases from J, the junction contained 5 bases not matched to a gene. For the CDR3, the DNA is TGCGCCAGCAGCGATCCTAGCGGGAGAACAGATACGCAGTATTTT. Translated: CASSDPSGRTDTQYF. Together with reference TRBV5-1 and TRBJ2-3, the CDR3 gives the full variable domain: KAGVTQTPRYLIKTRGQQVTLSCSPISGHRSVSWYQQTPGQGLQFLFEYFSETQRNKGNFPGRFSGRQFSNSRSEMNVSTLELGDSALYLCASSDPSGRTDTQYFGPGTRLTVL.

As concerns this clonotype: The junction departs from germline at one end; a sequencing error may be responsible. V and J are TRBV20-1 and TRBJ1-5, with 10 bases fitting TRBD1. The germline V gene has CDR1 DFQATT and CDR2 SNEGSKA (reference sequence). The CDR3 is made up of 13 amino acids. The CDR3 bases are TGCGGTGCTGGGACAGGGGTCAATCAGCCCCAGCATTTT. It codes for CGAGTGVNQPQHF.

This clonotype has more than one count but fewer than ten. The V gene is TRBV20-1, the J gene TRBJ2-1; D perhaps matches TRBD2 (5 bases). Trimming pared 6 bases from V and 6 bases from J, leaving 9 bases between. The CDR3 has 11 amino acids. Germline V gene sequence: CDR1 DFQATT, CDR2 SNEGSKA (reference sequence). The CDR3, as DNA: TGCAGTGCCCCGGGGAGCAATGAGCAGTTCTTC. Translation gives CSAPGSNEQFF.

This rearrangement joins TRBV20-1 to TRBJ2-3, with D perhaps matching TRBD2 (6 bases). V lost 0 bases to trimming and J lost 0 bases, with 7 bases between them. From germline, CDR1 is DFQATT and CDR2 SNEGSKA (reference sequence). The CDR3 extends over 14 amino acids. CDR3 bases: TGCAGTGCTAGAGATGCGGGGAGCACAGATACGCAGTATTTT. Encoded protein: CSARDAGSTDTQYF.